The entry below describes one T cell receptor (beta chain). The clone's antigen remains unknown. No per-base quality is available; no much larger clone lies one base away. The immunoSEQ Assay, a bias-controlled multiplex PCR, was used to amplify TCRbeta CDR3 regions from genomic DNA. The study's processing was this. Within the assay, amplification of reference gene primers was used to estimate how many nucleated cells each sample contained. Sequence reads were collapsed and filtered to measure the absolute abundance of every unique TCRbeta CDR3 rearrangement. For each sample, productive Simpson clonality was calculated by taking the square root of Simpson's diversity index across productive rearrangements. This is the immuneACCESS table as TCRdb keeps it, with only in-frame sequences that have V and J called. A part of the clones is gone; compared with another copy, unresolved V genes explain less than half, and the rest is unexplained. V, J and clone size are taken as reported in that table, and D and trimming were inferred from the DNA itself. This sample comprises approximately 70,000 clones, 75% to 85% of them detected only once. Roughly 6.3% of the sample comes from the top ten.

Whole blood was collected in K2EDTA tubes by collaborating institutions according to the institutions' own protocols. For TCRbeta analysis, collaborator samples were shipped as frozen whole blood, as isolated PBMCs, or as DNA extracted from either sample type. The record originates from a study of blood T cell repertoires in COVID-19 (dated by TCRdb to the early 2020s). Broadly, across the study: Samples covering the acute and convalescent phases of COVID-19 were provided by collaborators in the United States, Italy and Spain. The dataset comprised deeply sampled blood TCRbeta repertoires from subjects exposed to, actively infected with, or recovered from COVID-19. A de-identified subject ID, COVID-19 status, age in years and sex were almost always included in the sample metadata. The repertoires were released in a freely available public database intended as a resource for research on the immune response to SARS-CoV-2. Where HLA class I and class II types were available, the types were taken from metadata supplied by the sample provider, not from assay-based typing. The samples were drawn from two sources: the first 160 participants of the ongoing ImmuneRACE study, and about 1,300 subjects contributed by 6 global collaborators. The material from the prospective study consisted of cDNA or gDNA derived from T cells, B-cell-depleted T cells, or PBMCs. Beyond this particular receptor, the publication reports: How much clinical and demographic metadata was included differed by source and by participant, and the metadata was provided uncurated.

The germline V gene provides CDR1 SGHTA and CDR2 FQGNSA. Measured from the cysteine to the phenylalanine, the CDR3 is 16 residues long. The entry retains the CDR3 DNA only, 48 bases that are in frame from base 1. From V the trimming removes 5 bases and from J it removes 6 bases, while the gene matches leave 4 bases of the junction unaccounted for. The sequence derives from a woman aged 55-69 years with acute or convalescent COVID-19. Recombination connected TRBV7-2 to TRBJ2-2; 15 junctional bases match TRBD2. The sample taken for sequencing was peripheral blood. The bases are TGTGCCAGCAGCCAGGGACTAGCGGGGGGCCCCGGGGAGCTGTTTTTT. Its coded protein is CASSQGLAGGPGELFF.